The rows below give T cell receptor beta chains drawn from one sample of a study of PD-L1 blockade in urothelial cancer. Some clones are missing from TCRdb's copy, which holds only in-frame ones; the method was immunoSEQ multiplex PCR. The sample records approximately 90,000 clones, more than 70% being singletons. The sample in question was PBMCs, obtained around atezolizumab (anti-PD-L1) treatment. The receptors were gathered from a man aged 60 to 75 with urothelial cancer. CDR3s include the opening cysteine and the closing phenylalanine or tryptophan. Fields, in order: V gene, J gene, clone size, D gene, CDR3 protein, CDR3 DNA. A D gene is named only where the DNA matches it firmly. For some rows the clone size is stated as once, few or many, or as a class when expanded; others skip it.

>TRBV30|TRBJ1-4|.|.
CAGANPGKLFF
TGTGCCGGGGCCAACCCGGGAAAACTGTTTTTT
>TRBV28|TRBJ2-2|.|.
CASTLSGVQNTGELFF
TGTGCCAGCACCCTATCAGGGGTCCAGAACACCGGGGAGCTGTTTTTT
>TRBV5-1|TRBJ2-1|.|.
CASSLGLRDHNEQFF
TGCGCCAGCAGCTTGGGACTCAGAGACCACAATGAGCAGTTCTTC
>TRBV5-1|TRBJ2-7|.|TRBD2
CASSLLAGSSYEQYF
TGCGCCAGCAGCTTACTAGCGGGGAGCTCCTACGAGCAGTACTTC
>TRBV10-2|TRBJ2-1|.|.
CASGTSSSYNEQFF
TGCGCCAGCGGGACTTCTAGCTCCTACAATGAGCAGTTCTTC
>TRBV5-1|TRBJ2-7|.|TRBD2
CASCRGTSAGEQYF
TGCGCCAGCTGCCGAGGGACTAGCGCCGGCGAGCAGTACTTC
>TRBV27|TRBJ2-2|few|.
CASSLRETTGELFF
TGTGCCAGCAGTTTGAGGGAAACCACCGGGGAGCTGTTTTTT
>TRBV4-3|TRBJ2-7|.|.
CASSQAGAGSYEQYF
TGCGCCAGCAGCCAAGCCGGCGCGGGCTCCTACGAGCAGTACTTC
>TRBV5-1|TRBJ2-3|.|TRBD2
CASSLRAGYFSDTQYF
TGCGCCAGCAGCTTGCGAGCGGGATATTTCTCAGATACGCAGTATTTT
>TRBV13|TRBJ2-5|few|.
CASSPLGGGYQETQYF
TGTGCCAGCAGCCCATTAGGTGGGGGGTACCAAGAGACCCAGTACTTC
>TRBV29-1|TRBJ1-1|.|.
CSGGEWGTEAFF
TGCAGCGGCGGGGAGTGGGGCACTGAAGCTTTCTTT
>TRBV4-3|TRBJ2-2|.|TRBD1
CASSHLGQGSAGELFF
TGCGCCAGCAGCCACCTAGGACAGGGGTCGGCCGGGGAGCTGTTTTTT
>TRBV4-2|TRBJ2-5|.|TRBD1
CASSQETGEETQYF
TGTGCCAGCAGCCAAGAAACAGGGGAAGAGACCCAGTACTTC
>TRBV9|TRBJ2-3|.|.
CASSVLPQGDTQYF
TGTGCCAGCAGCGTTTTACCGCAGGGGGATACGCAGTATTTT
>TRBV25-1|TRBJ2-5|once|.
CASSELEGLRETQYF
TGTGCCAGCAGTGAATTGGAGGGCCTCCGAGAGACCCAGTACTTC
>TRBV5-1|TRBJ2-3|.|TRBD1
CASSPEIQGARADTQYF
TGCGCCAGCAGCCCAGAAATCCAGGGGGCTAGGGCAGATACGCAGTATTTT
>TRBV30|TRBJ1-1|.|.
CAWRQTEAFF
TGTGCCTGGAGACAGACAGAAGCTTTCTTT
>TRBV27|TRBJ2-7|.|.
CASSFRGNEQYF
TGTGCCAGCAGTTTTCGGGGGAACGAGCAGTACTTC
>TRBV2|TRBJ2-5|.|.
CASSSLQETQYF
TGTGCCAGCTCAAGCCTACAAGAGACCCAGTACTTC
>TRBV2|TRBJ1-4|.|TRBD1
CASSRDRSATNEKLFF
TGTGCCAGCAGTAGGGACAGGAGTGCAACTAATGAAAAACTGTTTTTT
>TRBV18|TRBJ2-5|.|.
CASSPPGLPQETQYF
TGTGCCAGCTCACCTCCGGGACTCCCCCAAGAGACCCAGTACTTC
>TRBV7-3|TRBJ2-1|.|.
CASSSNPAVRYNEQFF
TGTGCCAGCAGCTCGAATCCGGCGGTTCGTTACAATGAGCAGTTCTTC
>TRBV4-2|TRBJ1-3|.|.
CASSPSGRVSSGNTIYF
TGTGCCAGCAGTCCAAGTGGCAGGGTCAGCTCTGGAAACACCATATATTTT
>TRBV6-5|TRBJ2-7|once|.
CASSYSGGPYEQYF
TGTGCCAGCAGTTACTCGGGAGGTCCCTACGAGCAGTACTTC
>TRBV19|TRBJ2-2|once|.
CAAKPGTYNTGELFF
TGTGCCGCAAAACCCGGGACATACAACACCGGGGAGCTGTTTTTT
>TRBV7-3|TRBJ1-2|.|.
CASSLGAPSYGYTF
TGTGCCAGCAGCCTAGGGGCACCGTCCTATGGCTACACCTTC
>TRBV7-3|TRBJ2-1|once|TRBD2
CASSFASGGSYNEQFF
TGTGCCAGCAGCTTCGCTAGCGGGGGGTCCTACAATGAGCAGTTCTTC
>TRBV10-1|TRBJ2-7|.|TRBD1
CASSPGQATYEQYF
TGCGCCAGCAGTCCGGGACAGGCAACCTACGAGCAGTACTTC
>TRBV10-3|TRBJ2-7|.|TRBD2
CAISSGLAGVYEQYF
TGTGCCATCAGTTCGGGACTAGCGGGAGTCTACGAGCAGTACTTC
>TRBV6-1|TRBJ1-4|.|TRBD1
CASRSQGSNEKLFF
TGTGCCAGCAGATCACAGGGGTCTAATGAAAAACTGTTTTTT
>TRBV6-4|TRBJ2-1|.|TRBD1
CASSDSTPGQGLRQFF
TGTGCCAGCAGTGACTCGACCCCGGGACAGGGTTTAAGGCAGTTCTTC
>TRBV2|TRBJ2-1|.|TRBD2
CASSEGLAGTNEQFF
TGTGCCAGCAGTGAAGGACTAGCGGGGACTAATGAGCAGTTCTTC
>TRBV11-3|TRBJ2-4|.|TRBD2
CASAGTRAKNIQYF
TGTGCCAGCGCCGGGACTAGAGCCAAAAACATTCAGTACTTC
>TRBV2|TRBJ2-5|.|TRBD2
CASSVSRTGGETQYF
TGTGCCAGCAGTGTCTCTCGGACGGGAGGAGAGACCCAGTACTTC
>TRBV6-5|TRBJ2-3|.|.
CASSYSAGTDTQYF
TGTGCCAGCAGTTACTCTGCGGGAACAGATACGCAGTATTTT
>TRBV29-1|TRBJ2-3|.|.
CSVVTGSRTDTQYF
TGCAGCGTTGTTACAGGTTCGAGGACAGATACGCAGTATTTT
>TRBV7-9|TRBJ2-5|once|TRBD1
CASSTGTGIDPETQYF
TGTGCCAGCAGCACCGGGACAGGGATTGATCCAGAGACCCAGTACTTC
>TRBV7-2|TRBJ1-2|.|.
CASSLGVGTSYGYTF
TGTGCCAGCAGCTTAGGTGTAGGGACTTCCTATGGCTACACCTTC
>TRBV6-1|TRBJ2-1|.|.
CASSGRQSYNEQFF
TGTGCCAGCAGTGGAAGACAGAGCTACAATGAGCAGTTCTTC
>TRBV5-1|TRBJ1-5|.|TRBD1
CASSPGQGGLQPQHF
TGCGCCAGCAGCCCGGGACAGGGAGGCTTACAGCCCCAGCATTTT
>TRBV9|TRBJ2-7|.|.
CASSVSGDTYEQYF
TGTGCCAGCAGCGTAAGCGGAGATACCTACGAGCAGTACTTC
>TRBV14|TRBJ2-3|.|.
CASSQGVRGTDTQYF
TGTGCCAGCAGCCAAGGGGTCAGGGGCACAGATACGCAGTATTTT
>TRBV5-8|TRBJ1-5|.|.
CASSGIGASNQPQHF
TGTGCCAGCAGCGGGATAGGGGCCAGCAATCAGCCCCAGCATTTT
>TRBV19|TRBJ2-3|.|TRBD2
CATRTSGTDTQYF
TGTGCCACCCGGACTAGCGGCACAGATACGCAGTATTTT